This TCR beta chain was sequenced for a study of CD4 T cells in relation to SARS-CoV-2 and coronaviruses. J gave up 5 bases and V 1 base, and 4 bases lay outside the gene matches. Germline loops: CDR1 LGHNA, CDR2 YSLEER. The CDR3 has 14 residues. As concerns this clone: Its cognate antigen is unknown.

Before the COVID-19 pandemic, during about 2010-2019, CD4+ T cells were taken from unexposed donors. CD4+ T cells were isolated from the cells after less than 13 days of culture. The method was immunoSEQ multiplex PCR; TCRdb's version includes in-frame clones alone and lacks a portion of them. The table lists roughly 25,000 clones, roughly 76% of them singletons. The source is a human donor in good health. Sequencing was performed on CD4+ T cells from PBMCs, cultured in vitro. The chain joins TRBV4-3 to TRBJ2-7, with 8 bases fitting TRBD1. Here the CDR3 reads CASSQAGGIDEQYF. In DNA form, the CDR3 reads TGCGCCAGCAGCCAAGCAGGGGGCATCGACGAGCAGTACTTC.